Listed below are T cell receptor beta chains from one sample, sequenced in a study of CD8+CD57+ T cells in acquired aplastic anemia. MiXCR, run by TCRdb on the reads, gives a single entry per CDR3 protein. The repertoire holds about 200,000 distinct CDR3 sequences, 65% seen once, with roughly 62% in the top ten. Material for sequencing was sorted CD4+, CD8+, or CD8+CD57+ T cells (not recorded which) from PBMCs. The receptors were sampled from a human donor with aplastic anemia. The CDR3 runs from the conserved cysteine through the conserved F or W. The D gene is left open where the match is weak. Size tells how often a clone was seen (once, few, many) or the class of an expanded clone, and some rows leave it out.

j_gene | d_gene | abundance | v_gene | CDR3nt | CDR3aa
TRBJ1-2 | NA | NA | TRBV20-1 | TGCAGTGCTAGTCCCCAGGTCGTGGGCTACACCTTC | CSASPQVVGYTF
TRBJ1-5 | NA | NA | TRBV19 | TGTGCCAGTAGTGAAGGGACTGACCGACACCAGCCCCAGCATTTT | CASSEGTDRHQPQHF
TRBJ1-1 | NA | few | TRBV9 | TGTGCCAGCAGCGTAGAATCGAGTGAAGCTTTCTTT | CASSVESSEAFF
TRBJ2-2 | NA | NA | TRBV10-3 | TGTGCCATCAGGACATCAACCGGGGAGCTGTTTTTT | CAIRTSTGELFF
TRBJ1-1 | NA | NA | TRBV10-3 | TGTGCCGTCAGTGGAGCTCTGAACACTGAAGCTTTCTTT | CAVSGALNTEAFF
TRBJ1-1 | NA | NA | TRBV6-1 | TGTGCCAGCAGTGCCCCCGGGGGCAGGTACACTGAAGCTTTCTTT | CASSAPGGRYTEAFF
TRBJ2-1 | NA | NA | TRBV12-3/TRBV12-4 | TGTGCCAGCACCGAACGAGGGTTGGATTACAATGAGCAGTTCTTC | CASTERGLDYNEQFF
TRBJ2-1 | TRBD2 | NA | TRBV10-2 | TGCGCCAGCAGTGAGTTTGCGACTAGCGGTAACAATGAGCAGTTCTTC | CASSEFATSGNNEQFF
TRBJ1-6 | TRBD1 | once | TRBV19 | TGTGCCAGTAGTATGGGACAGGGACTTCACTCACCCCTCCACTTT | CASSMGQGLHSPLHF
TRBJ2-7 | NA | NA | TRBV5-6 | TGTGCCGGCAGCTTGAGCTCCTACGAGCAGTACTTC | CAGSLSSYEQYF
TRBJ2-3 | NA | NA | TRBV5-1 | TGCGCCAGCATGGCATCCGGCACAGATACGCAGTATTTT | CASMASGTDTQYF
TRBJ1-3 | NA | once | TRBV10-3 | TGTGCCATCAGTAAAGATTCTGGAAACACCATATATTTT | CAISKDSGNTIYF
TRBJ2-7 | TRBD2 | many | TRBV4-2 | TGTGCCAGCAGCCCCGGGACTAGCGGGAGATTCTACGAGCAGTACTTC | CASSPGTSGRFYEQYF
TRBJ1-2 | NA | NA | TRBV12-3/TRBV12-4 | TGTGCCAGCACTCCCGGGACCTATGGCTACACCTTC | CASTPGTYGYTF
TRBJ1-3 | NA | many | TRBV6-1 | TGTGCCAGCAGTGAAGTGACGGAAGGAAACACCATATATTTT | CASSEVTEGNTIYF
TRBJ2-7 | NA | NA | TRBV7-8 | TGTGCCAGCATCGGAGGGGGCCCCTACGAGCAGTACTTC | CASIGGGPYEQYF
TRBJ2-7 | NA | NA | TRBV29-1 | TGCAGCGTTGGATCCGTGTCCTACGAGCAGTACTTC | CSVGSVSYEQYF
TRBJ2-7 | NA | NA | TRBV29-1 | TGCAGCGTTGAAGATCTCCTGGTGGGCGAGCAGTACTTC | CSVEDLLVGEQYF
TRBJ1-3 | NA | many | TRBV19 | TGTGCCAGTAGTCTTCCTAACACCATATATTTT | CASSLPNTIYF
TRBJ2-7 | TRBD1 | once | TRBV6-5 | TGTGCCAGCAGCCCGGGACAGACGCCCTACGAGCAGTACTTC | CASSPGQTPYEQYF